This TCR beta chain was identified in a study of blood T cell repertoires in COVID-19 (dated by TCRdb to 2018 to 2020). A note on the overall study: Collaborator samples came from the United States, Italy and Spain and covered acute and convalescent phases of COVID-19. Samples were obtained from the ongoing ImmuneRACE study (first 160 participants) and from 1,000 to 1,500 subjects provided by 6 global collaborators. Sample metadata almost always included a de-identified subject ID, COVID-19 status, age in years and sex. The material from the prospective study consisted of cDNA or gDNA derived from T cells, B-cell-depleted T cells, or PBMCs. The repertoires were made available in a free public database intended to serve as a resource for research on the immune response to SARS-CoV-2. Where available, HLA class I and class II types were obtained from metadata supplied by the sample provider rather than from assay-based typing. Subjects who had been exposed to COVID-19, were actively infected with it, or had recovered from it provided the deeply sampled blood TCRbeta repertoires that made up the dataset. Points the paper makes about the study in general: The amount of clinical and demographic metadata varied by source and participant and was provided uncurated.

Clipping removes 8 bases from V and 6 bases from J, with 4 as the unmatched junction base count. The CDR3, from cysteine to phenylalanine, totals 13 residues. Just CDR3 DNA is preserved here, 39 bases in frame from base 1. The germline V gene provides CDR1 MNHEY and CDR2 SVGAGI. Whole blood was collected in K2EDTA tubes by collaborating institutions according to the institutions' own protocols. Collaborator samples were shipped for TCRbeta analysis as frozen whole blood, isolated PBMCs, or DNA extracted from either sample type. The immunoSEQ Assay, a bias-controlled multiplex PCR, was used to amplify TCRbeta CDR3 regions from genomic DNA. In the authors' own workflow: Nucleated cell counts per sample were estimated from amplification of reference gene primers within the assay. To quantify the absolute abundance of each unique TCRbeta CDR3 rearrangement, sequence reads were collapsed and filtered. For each sample, productive Simpson clonality was calculated as the square root of Simpson's diversity index across productive rearrangements. Entries here come from immuneACCESS through TCRdb and include only in-frame sequences with V and J called. Some clones fail to appear in such tables; in the studies checked, an unresolved V gene covers under half of the shortfall, and the cause of the remainder is unknown. V and J calls and clone size follow that table, whereas D and trimming were derived from the DNA. Across this sample there are roughly 99,000 clones, with around 74% seen only once. Together, the top ten hold 15% to 20% of the sample.

As concerns this clone: No cognate antigen has been identified for it. No much larger clone exists at a distance of one base, and base qualities are not known.

The sample consisted of peripheral blood. The receptor comes from a woman of 80 years or more with active or convalescent COVID-19. The chain links TRBV6-5 with TRBJ2-2, with 9 bases in between that match TRBD1. This receptor has the CDR3 CASAYRGPGELFF. The DNA sequence is given as TGTGCCAGCGCCTACAGGGGGCCCGGGGAGCTGTTTTTT.